A single sample gave rise to the 21 T cell receptor beta chains below, sequenced in a study of T cell responses to AZD1222 COVID-19 vaccine. Only in-frame clones appear in the TCRdb table, and some are missing; sequencing was by immunoSEQ multiplex PCR. The sample has 99,000 or so clones; over 80% are singletons. Sequencing was performed on peripheral blood, taken on day 0 of AZD1222 vaccination. These TCRs come from an adult in good health.

This clone has just a few counts. This chain links TRBV29-1 with TRBJ1-2; 9 bases map to TRBD1. Germline V gene data show CDR1 as SQVTM and CDR2 as ANQGSEA. The CDR3 is made up of 11 amino acids. The V and J ends lost 6 bases and 7 bases, in that order; junction bases with no gene match: 3. CDR3 DNA sequence: TGCAGCGTGGGACAGGGAGCTGGCTACACCTTC. It translates to CSVGQGAGYTF.

CDR3: CASSPRAFSADTQYF. CDR3 DNA sequence: TGTGCCAGCAGCCCCCGCGCCTTCTCCGCAGATACGCAGTATTTT. The rearrangement joins TRBV9 to TRBJ2-3; D gene unclear. CDR1 and CDR2 from the germline V gene are SGDLS and YYNGEE. The CDR3 is made up of 15 amino acids. The V end was cut by 4 bases, the J end by 4 bases, with 16 bases between.

This chain joins TRBV5-1 and TRBJ2-4; 8 nucleotides align to TRBD2. The trim removed 0 bases at V and 5 bases at J, leaving 4 bases unmatched. Germline V gene lookup returns CDR1 SGHRS and CDR2 YFSETQ. CDR3 length: 15 amino acids. The CDR3 loop is CASSLVAGGENIQYF. Written as DNA, the CDR3 is TGCGCCAGCAGCTTGGTTGCGGGGGGCGAAAACATTCAGTACTTC.

This chain links TRBV18 with TRBJ1-5; D call uncertain. CDR3 length equals 14 residues. The V end was cut by 6 bases, the J end by 0 bases, with 9 bases between. In germline, CDR1 is KGHSH, CDR2 LQKENI. The CDR3 sequence: CASSLDVSNQPQHF. The CDR3 bases are TGTGCCAGCTCCCTGGATGTTAGCAATCAGCCCCAGCATTTT.

The J gene is TRBJ1-2, the V gene TRBV19, with D hard to call. CDR1 and CDR2 from the germline V gene are LNHDA and SQIVND (reference sequence). This CDR3 is built from 13 residues. V shed 1 base and J shed 1 base, with 4 bases lying between them. The CDR3 bases are TGTGCCAGTAGTATAGGCAGTAACTATGGCTACACCTTC. This gives the protein CASSIGSNYGYTF.

V and J are TRBV13 and TRBJ2-5; unclear D gene. The CDR3 covers 13 residues. The V end was cut by 0 bases, the J end by 2 bases, with 4 bases between. CDR1 is PRHDT, CDR2 FYEKMQ, per germline (reference sequence). CDR3 sequence reads: CASSLGRQETQYF. Here the CDR3 DNA reads TGTGCCAGCAGCTTAGGCAGGCAAGAGACCCAGTACTTC.

The V gene is TRBV11-3, the J gene TRBJ1-6; 7 bases agree with TRBD1. Trimming at V came to 5 bases and at J to 9 bases, leaving 7 bases not matched to a gene. Germline loops: CDR1 SGHNT, CDR2 YENEEA. This CDR3 has 14 residues. The CDR3, as DNA: TGTGCCAGCAGCCCCCGACAGGGTAGTTCACCCCTCCACTTT. Translated, it gives CASSPRQGSSPLHF.

CDR3 sequence: CASIRRGCTEAFF. For the CDR3, the DNA is TGCGCCAGCATTCGGAGGGGATGCACTGAAGCTTTCTTT. This rearrangement joins TRBV23-1 to TRBJ1-1; a possible D gene is TRBD1 (5 bases). TRBV23-1 is designated an ORF whose function remains uncertain. This CDR3 comprises 13 residues. Deletions cut 7 bases from V and 4 bases from J, with 13 bases between.

V and J are TRBV2 and TRBJ2-3; TRBD2 aligns across 7 bases. The V and J ends lost 3 bases and 4 bases, in that order; junction bases with no gene match: 7. The V gene's germline CDR1 is SNHLY and CDR2 FYNNEI. The length of the CDR3 is 15 residues. CDR3 sequence: CASSDPGGWSDTQYF. DNA for the CDR3: TGTGCCAGCAGTGACCCCGGGGGGTGGTCAGATACGCAGTATTTT.

V gene TRBV6-5 combines with J gene TRBJ2-7, with no clear D. Trimming stripped 5 bases from V and 0 bases from J, with 8 bases between. Germline V lookup: CDR1 MNHEY, CDR2 SVGAGI. The CDR3 totals 13 residues. CDR3: CASSRAYSYEQYF. The DNA of the CDR3 is TGTGCCAGCAGTCGGGCCTACTCCTACGAGCAGTACTTC.

This chain uses TRBV6-5 with TRBJ1-2; tentative D call: TRBD1 (5 bases). This CDR3 has 12 amino acids. Germline V gene lookup returns CDR1 MNHEY and CDR2 SVGAGI. Trimming took off 4 bases at V and 8 bases at J, with 11 bases between the two ends. The CDR3 coding sequence is TGTGCCAGCAGTTCCAGACGGGGCGGCTACACCTTC. Protein product: CASSSRRGGYTF.

The gene calls are TRBV19 and TRBJ2-5, with D possibly matching TRBD1 (7 bases). Trimming removed 6 bases from V and 2 bases from J, with 19 bases in between. The CDR3 is made up of 16 amino acids. CDR1 and CDR2 from the germline V gene are LNHDA and SQIVND (reference sequence). The CDR3 coding sequence is TGTGCCAGTAGCATAACAGGAGGGGGCGGTCAAGAGACCCAGTACTTC. Translation gives CASSITGGGGQETQYF. The whole variable domain, remainder taken from reference TRBV19 and TRBJ2-5, is DGGITQSPKYLFRKEGQNVTLSCEQNLNHDAMYWYRQDPGQGLRLIYYSQIVNDFQKGDIAEGYSVSREKKESFPLTVTSAQKNPTAFYLCASSITGGGGQETQYFGPGTRLLVL.

A single count supports this clone. The chain joins TRBV3-1 (or the pseudogene TRBV3-2) to TRBJ2-1, with a weak D call TRBD2 (5 bases). The V gene's germline CDR1 is LGHDT and CDR2 YNNKEL (reference sequence). CDR3 length equals 15 residues. V was cut by 2 bases and J by 2 bases, with 10 bases left in between. CDR3 loop: CASSQFLATYNEQFF. The CDR3 bases are TGTGCCAGCAGCCAATTCCTAGCCACCTACAATGAGCAGTTCTTC.

V is TRBV6-5 and J is TRBJ2-7; the D is unclear. The CDR3 loop spans 13 amino acids. The germline V gene has CDR1 MNHEY and CDR2 SVGAGI. Trimming removed 10 bases at V and 5 bases at J, with 18 bases between. This chain's CDR3 is CATFRGPPDEQYF. The CDR3 DNA is TGTGCCACCTTCAGAGGCCCTCCGGACGAGCAGTACTTC.

The chain recombines TRBV19 with TRBJ1-1; no clear D gene. Germline V gene sequence: CDR1 LNHDA, CDR2 SQIVND (reference sequence). V was trimmed by 10 bases and J by 1 base, leaving 7 bases between them. CDR3 length equals 11 residues. This CDR3 reads CAKTGNTEAFF. CDR3 DNA: TGTGCCAAGACGGGGAACACTGAAGCTTTCTTT.

The chain employs TRBV10-2 and TRBJ2-7; D is undetermined. Germline CDR1 and CDR2: WSHSY and SAAADI. This CDR3 is 15 amino acids long. V lost 4 bases and J 2 bases, leaving 15 bases between the germline ends. The CDR3 region has the DNA TGCGCCAGCAGTGTAATCCAGCGACTCACCTACGAGCAGTACTTC. This sequence encodes CASSVIQRLTYEQYF.

The rearrangement uses TRBV4-3 and TRBJ2-5; D is possibly TRBD1 (6 bases). The V gene lost 5 bases and the J gene lost 2 bases, with 15 bases spanning the gap. This CDR3 is built from 15 residues. Looked up from germline, CDR1 is LGHNA and CDR2 is YSLEER. The CDR3 protein is CASSNNTGQQETQYF. CDR3 bases: TGCGCCAGCAGCAATAATACAGGGCAGCAAGAGACCCAGTACTTC.

This clone has a handful of counts. This chain joins TRBV20-1 and TRBJ1-5; D possibly corresponds to TRBD1 (5 bases). Trimming pared 3 bases from V and 3 bases from J, leaving 12 bases between. The CDR3 extends over 14 amino acids. Germline loops: CDR1 DFQATT, CDR2 SNEGSKA (reference sequence). CDR3 protein: CSASQGTLNQPQHF. The DNA for the CDR3 is TGCAGTGCTAGTCAGGGAACCCTCAATCAGCCCCAGCATTTT.

This clone was detected only a few times. The chain has TRBV2 and TRBJ1-4; D is undetermined. The CDR3 runs to 12 residues. Germline CDR1 and CDR2: SNHLY and FYNNEI. The V gene lost 4 bases and the J gene lost 8 bases, with 8 bases spanning the gap. The CDR3 DNA follows: TGTGCCAGCAGTGTGTTCCGGGAAAAACTGTTTTTT. Translation: CASSVFREKLFF.

This clone was seen more than once but under ten times. This sequence joins TRBV6-5 and TRBJ2-7; a weak D match, TRBD1 (6 bases). Per the germline V gene, CDR1 is MNHEY and CDR2 is SVGAGI. The CDR3 totals 14 residues. The V end lost 8 bases, the J end lost 2 bases, and 16 bases lay between the germline ends. The CDR3 region has the DNA TGTGCCAGCGGACGGGACATGCCCACCTACGAGCAGTACTTC. Its protein product is CASGRDMPTYEQYF.

This chain connects TRBV5-1 to TRBJ1-2; TRBD1 agrees at 11 bases. V shed 3 bases, J shed 0 bases, and the junction held 1 base outside the gene matches. The CDR3 has 15 amino acids. Germline CDR1 SGHRS, CDR2 YFSETQ. The CDR3, as DNA: TGCGCCAGCAGCTGGGGACAGGGGGCTAACTATGGCTACACCTTC. Protein product: CASSWGQGANYGYTF.